These T cell receptor beta chains were read from a single sample in a study of Ad26.COV2.S vaccination and SARS-CoV-2 variants. TCRdb keeps only in-frame clones here, not all; method: immunoSEQ multiplex PCR. The sample consists of more than 300,000 clones, 85% of them appearing once. This sample comprised peripheral blood, obtained in a trial of Ad26.COV2.S vaccine versus placebo. These receptors were obtained from a person between 18 and 59 years old who received the Ad26.COV2.S COVID-19 vaccine or a placebo. Each CDR3 is given with its conserved first and last residue. Fields, in order: CDR3 DNA, CDR3 protein, D gene, J gene, V gene, clone size. The D gene is left open where the match is weak. Expanded clones get a size class; other rows say once, few or many, or leave the size out.

TGTGCCAGCAGCCAAGATACCCCGGGGCTAAGCTCCTACGAGCAGTACTTC CASSQDTPGLSSYEQYF . TRBJ2-7 TRBV3-1/TRBV3-2 .
TGTGCTAGCAGCCCAGGCTACAGGGATAGGAACGAGCAGTACTTC CASSPGYRDRNEQYF . TRBJ2-7 TRBV7-7 few
TGTGCCAGCAGTCAACCCCCGGGGGAAGGCTACACCTTC CASSQPPGEGYTF . TRBJ1-2 TRBV6-5 .
TGTGCCAGCAGTCCAGACAGAAACTATGGCTACACCTTC CASSPDRNYGYTF . TRBJ1-2 TRBV6-5 .
TGTGCCAGCAGTGAAATTATAGGGGGGACGGATGAAAAACTGTTTTTT CASSEIIGGTDEKLFF . TRBJ1-4 TRBV6-1 .
TGTGCCAGCAGCTTAGAATCTCTAACAGGGGGCTCTAACTATGGCTACACCTTC CASSLESLTGGSNYGYTF TRBD1 TRBJ1-2 TRBV7-2 .
TGTGCCAGCAGATGGAGGTATTTT CASRWRYF . TRBJ1-5 TRBV28 .
TGTGCCAGCAGTTCGGAGAACTATGGCTACACCTTC CASSSENYGYTF . TRBJ1-2 TRBV2 .
TGTGCCAGCAGCGTAGTCTCCGGCGGGGAGCTGTTTTTT CASSVVSGGELFF . TRBJ2-2 TRBV9 .
TGCAGCGCCCGAGGGGGATCTAACTATGGCTACACCTTC CSARGGSNYGYTF . TRBJ1-2 TRBV29-1 .
TGTGCCAGCAGCTTACAGGGTACCCAAGAGACCCAGTACTTC CASSLQGTQETQYF . TRBJ2-5 TRBV5-4 .
TGTGCCAGCAGCCAATCCGGCCGAAGGCTGTTCAATCAGCCCCAGCATTTT CASSQSGRRLFNQPQHF . TRBJ1-5 TRBV3-1/TRBV3-2 many
TGTGCCAGCGCAGAGATGACGAGTGAAAAACTGTTTTTT CASAEMTSEKLFF . TRBJ1-4 TRBV2 few
TGTGCCAGCAGCCAACCCGGATGGGACAGTGAAGCTTTCTTT CASSQPGWDSEAFF TRBD1 TRBJ1-1 TRBV4-2 .
TGCAGCGTTGACGGGACTAGCGGGGGGGGAGATACGCAGTATTTT CSVDGTSGGGDTQYF TRBD2 TRBJ2-3 TRBV29-1 .
TGTGCCAGCAGTAGACAGGGGTCCACTGAAGCTTTCTTT CASSRQGSTEAFF TRBD1 TRBJ1-1 TRBV9 .
TGCAGCGTCCCTTATAATGACAGGTATAGCACAGATACGCAGTATTTT CSVPYNDRYSTDTQYF . TRBJ2-3 TRBV29-1 .
TGCGCCAGCAGCCTAGGCCCGGGGAGCTCCTATAATTCACCCCTCCACTTT CASSLGPGSSYNSPLHF . TRBJ1-6 TRBV5-1 few
TGTGCCAGCAGCTTAATTCTAGCGGGTGCGAAGGAGACCCAGTACTTC CASSLILAGAKETQYF TRBD2 TRBJ2-5 TRBV11-3 .
TGCGCCAGCAGAGGGGACAGCGGGAACACCGGGGAGCTGTTTTTT CASRGDSGNTGELFF TRBD1 TRBJ2-2 TRBV10-2 .
TGTGCCAGCAGCTTAGCCAAACGGGGGAACACCGGGGAGCTGTTTTTT CASSLAKRGNTGELFF . TRBJ2-2 TRBV7-9 .
TGTGCCAGCAGCCCGGGACATCCGGGGACTGAAGCTTTCTTT CASSPGHPGTEAFF . TRBJ1-1 TRBV4-2 .
TGTGCCAGCAGCTACCGTGGTATCCAGGGTCCCGAGACTGAAGCTTTCTTT CASSYRGIQGPETEAFF . TRBJ1-1 TRBV5-4 .
TGTGCCAGCAGCTTCGGGGGGAGTGCGGTGCTCTCCTACAATGAGCAGTTCTTC CASSFGGSAVLSYNEQFF TRBD2 TRBJ2-1 TRBV11-3 .
TGTGCCAGCAGCTTAACCGGGACAGTAGGATCCTACGAGCAGTACTTC CASSLTGTVGSYEQYF TRBD1 TRBJ2-7 TRBV11-3 few
TGCGCCAGCAGTCAATTTTACGAAAAACTGTTTTTT CASSQFYEKLFF . TRBJ1-4 TRBV23-1 .
TGTGCCAGCAAGGGGACAGGGGTCTACGAGCAGTACTTC CASKGTGVYEQYF TRBD1 TRBJ2-7 TRBV2 few
TGTGCCAGCAGCCGCCTCACTAGCGGGAGAAACAATGAGCAGTTCTTC CASSRLTSGRNNEQFF TRBD2 TRBJ2-1 TRBV7-6 .
TGTGCCAGCAGTTACTCGATTGGGTCCTATGGCTACACCTTC CASSYSIGSYGYTF . TRBJ1-2 TRBV6-5 .
TGTGCCAGCAGCCTCTTTCGGGGGGGGAGCACAGATACGCAGTATTTT CASSLFRGGSTDTQYF TRBD2 TRBJ2-3 TRBV4-2 .
TGTGCCAGCAGCCCTGGACTGAGCTCCTACGAGCAGTACTTC CASSPGLSSYEQYF . TRBJ2-7 TRBV11-2 .
TGTGCCAGCAGCACTGGGGCTAGCGACGAGCAGTTCTTC CASSTGASDEQFF . TRBJ2-1 TRBV7-3 .
TGTGCCAGCAGCGTAGCTGGGACAGGGGGCCTTTTCGGGGAGCTGTTTTTT CASSVAGTGGLFGELFF TRBD1 TRBJ2-2 TRBV9 .
TGTGCCAGCAGTTTACGACTTAACTATGGCTACACCTTC CASSLRLNYGYTF . TRBJ1-2 TRBV27 .
TGCAGTGCTCCGGGCCCAGGGTCCATATATTTT CSAPGPGSIYF . TRBJ1-3 TRBV20-1 .
TGTGCCAGCAGCTTAGGTTATAATCAGAACACTGAAGCTTTCTTT CASSLGYNQNTEAFF . TRBJ1-1 TRBV7-9 .
TGTGCCAGCAGCGTGGACAGGGGTGATTCACCCCTCCACTTT CASSVDRGDSPLHF TRBD1 TRBJ1-6 TRBV2 .
TGTGCCAGCTCACCGCATCAAGAGACCCAGTACTTC CASSPHQETQYF . TRBJ2-5 TRBV18 .
TGTGCCAGCAGCTCTCAGGACTACGAGCAGTACTTC CASSSQDYEQYF . TRBJ2-7 TRBV6-2/TRBV6-3 .
TGTGCCAGCAGTTCCCATCCTCAGGGCTCTGGGGCCAACGTCCTGACTTTC CASSSHPQGSGANVLTF . TRBJ2-6 TRBV27 .
TGTGCCAGCAGCCAAGCCGATCGTGGCTACACCTTC CASSQADRGYTF . TRBJ1-2 TRBV3-1/TRBV3-2 .
TGTGCCAGCTCACCCCTAGCTCCATCCTCCTACAATGAGCAGTTCTTC CASSPLAPSSYNEQFF . TRBJ2-1 TRBV18 .
TGTGCCAGCAGCTTGGGACAGGGGGGCTACGAGCAGTACTTC CASSLGQGGYEQYF TRBD1 TRBJ2-7 TRBV7-2 .